This T cell receptor beta chain comes out of a study of T cell repertoires in cytomegalovirus infection. Study-level information: Based on public TCR beta signatures, there were indications of CMV infection and of a matching HLA type.

Study-level points and caveats: Carriage of CMV together with the relevant HLA was identifiable through cumulative public TCR beta family frequency. CMV-specific HLA-C-restricted TCR beta clonotypes dominated the ex vivo response.

As concerns this clonotype: Its antigen is unknown.

TCRdb processed the reads anew with MiXCR; each CDR3 protein has one entry. The sample has 55,000 to 70,000 distinct CDR3 sequences; 20% to 25% are singletons. Germline CDR1 is LGHNA and CDR2 is YSLEER. This CDR3 is built from 17 residues. V lost 3 bases, J lost 4 bases, and 8 bases stayed unmatched. This receptor was obtained from a human donor in good health (CMV status not recorded). Some clones in this sample may be carry-over from other donors' samples. The chain couples TRBV4-3 to TRBJ2-1; TRBD2 matches 11 bases. Material: PBMCs, sequenced either directly or after in vitro stimulation (not recorded which). DNA for the CDR3: TGCGCCAGCAGCCACGTTGCTAGCGGGAGGTATTACAATGAGCAGTTCTTC. This sequence encodes CASSHVASGRYYNEQFF.